This is a list of T cell receptor beta chains from one sample in a study of T cells after yellow fever vaccination. Using its own MiXCR run on the 5' RACE reads, TCRdb lists one record per CDR3 protein. The table shows 96,000 or so distinct CDR3 sequences, with about 8.8% occurring only once. The starting material was CD8+ T cells not binding an NS4B(214-222) dextramer, sorted from PBMCs, obtained around 15 days after the first yellow fever vaccination. Receptors were obtained from a young man who received the YFV17D yellow fever vaccine. The CDR3 runs from the conserved cysteine through the conserved F or W. The D gene is left open where the match is weak. Size is omitted from some rows. Given values are once, few, many or a class for expanded clones.

>TRBJ1-1|few|.|TRBV6-5
TGTGCCAGCAGCCCACAGGGAACTGAAGCTTTCTTT
CASSPQGTEAFF
>TRBJ1-1|.|TRBD1|TRBV30
TGTGCCTGGGACAGGGGCACTGAAGCTTTCTTT
CAWDRGTEAFF
>TRBJ2-7|.|TRBD1|TRBV7-6
TGTGCCAGCAGCTTCCGGGCACAGGGGAATTACGAGCAGTACTTC
CASSFRAQGNYEQYF
>TRBJ2-3|.|.|TRBV6-2/TRBV6-3
TGTGCCAGCGGTTTGGGGACAGATACGCAGTATTTT
CASGLGTDTQYF
>TRBJ2-3|few|.|TRBV7-9
TGTGCCAGCAGCTCTAGCAATACGCAGTATTTT
CASSSSNTQYF
>TRBJ2-1|few|.|TRBV9
TGTGCCAGCAGCGTAGTAAACAATGAGCAGTTCTTC
CASSVVNNEQFF
>TRBJ2-2|.|.|TRBV4-3
TGCGCCAGCAGCCTTCAACGATTCGCGAACACCGGGGAGCTGTTTTTT
CASSLQRFANTGELFF
>TRBJ1-6|few|.|TRBV13
TGTGCCAGCAGCCCTCAGGGGTCCGCTTATAATTCACCCCTCCACTTT
CASSPQGSAYNSPLHF
>TRBJ1-1|.|TRBD1|TRBV4-1
TGCGCCAGCAGCCCCCACCGGACAGGGGGCACTGAAGCTTTCTTT
CASSPHRTGGTEAFF
>TRBJ2-3|.|.|TRBV6-5
TGTGCCAGCAGTTACTCCCCGGCAGGGGCGGCAGATACGCAGTATTTT
CASSYSPAGAADTQYF
>TRBJ2-5|few|TRBD2|TRBV12-5
TGTGCTAGTGCTACCCGACCGGGACTAGTGGAGACCCAGTACTTC
CASATRPGLVETQYF
>TRBJ2-7|many|.|TRBV5-1
TGCGCCAGCAGCCCAGGAATCTATAGCAGCTACGAGCAGTACTTC
CASSPGIYSSYEQYF
>TRBJ2-1|many|.|TRBV7-8
TGTGCCAGCAGCCCTTCGGTGTACAATGAGCAGTTCTTC
CASSPSVYNEQFF
>TRBJ1-6|.|.|TRBV25-1
TGTGCCAGCAGTGAATTTGAGGCGTCGGCACCCCTCCACTTT
CASSEFEASAPLHF
>TRBJ2-3|.|TRBD2|TRBV5-1
TGCGCCAGCAGCTGGAGTGGCGGGGGGAGCACAGATACGCAGTATTTT
CASSWSGGGSTDTQYF
>TRBJ1-1|few|.|TRBV5-1
TGCGCCAGCAGCATCGACGCGGGCGGGGCTGAAGCTTTCTTT
CASSIDAGGAEAFF
>TRBJ2-5|.|.|TRBV6-5
TGTGCCAGCAAAACCGCCGGGACCGTCGGCAAAGAGACCCAGTACTTC
CASKTAGTVGKETQYF
>TRBJ2-7|.|.|TRBV7-8
TGTGCCAGCAGCGGACGGGACGGCTACGAGCAGTACTTC
CASSGRDGYEQYF
>TRBJ2-1|.|TRBD2|TRBV5-1
TGCGCCAGCAGCCCCCCTAGCGGGGTCTCCTACAATGAGCAGTTCTTC
CASSPPSGVSYNEQFF
>TRBJ1-2|few|.|TRBV7-9
TGTGCCAGCAGCTTATTGTGGGGGCCCAGAGACCAAGGCTACACCTTC
CASSLLWGPRDQGYTF
>TRBJ2-1|once|.|TRBV4-3
TGCGCCAGCAGCCAAGATCAACGCCTGTACAATGAGCAGTTCTTC
CASSQDQRLYNEQFF
>TRBJ2-1|many|TRBD1|TRBV7-8
TGTGCCAGCAGCACAAGGGACAGGGAAACCTACAATGAGCAGTTCTTC
CASSTRDRETYNEQFF
>TRBJ2-7|few|.|TRBV6-2/TRBV6-3
TGTGCCAGCAGTGTCCCCTGGCCGACCCAAGGAGAGCAGTACTTC
CASSVPWPTQGEQYF
>TRBJ1-1|few|.|TRBV7-6
TGTGCCAGCAGCCGTAAAGGATGGAACACTGAAGCTTTCTTT
CASSRKGWNTEAFF
>TRBJ2-2|many|.|TRBV12-3/TRBV12-4
TGTGCCAGCCACACTCAGTACGCGAACACCGGGGAGCTGTTTTTT
CASHTQYANTGELFF
>TRBJ2-5|many|.|TRBV11-2
TGTGCCAGCAGCCCATCTATTGGGGAGACCCAGTACTTC
CASSPSIGETQYF
>TRBJ2-3|few|TRBD2|TRBV9
TGTGCCAGCAGCGTAGAGGCGGGGGACGGTAAAGCGCAGTATTTT
CASSVEAGDGKAQYF
>TRBJ2-7|.|.|TRBV13
TGTGCCAGCAGCTTAGTGGGGTCACCCTACGAGCAGTACTTC
CASSLVGSPYEQYF
>TRBJ1-2|few|TRBD1|TRBV29-1
TGCAGCGCGAGGACAGGGGCCTACTATGGCTACACCTTC
CSARTGAYYGYTF
>TRBJ2-7|.|.|TRBV10-3
TGTGCCATCAGTGATGTGTACGAGCAGTACTTC
CAISDVYEQYF
>TRBJ1-6|few|TRBD1|TRBV29-1
TGCAGCGCCCAGACAGGGGGCAATTCACCCCTCCACTTT
CSAQTGGNSPLHF
>TRBJ1-2|.|.|TRBV12-3/TRBV12-4
TGTGCCAGCAGTTCCGACCTTCTCGTATTGGGTTATGGCTACACCTTC
CASSSDLLVLGYGYTF
>TRBJ2-5|few|.|TRBV7-2
TGTGCCAGCAGCTTAGGTGTGGGACCACACGAAGAGACCCAGTACTTC
CASSLGVGPHEETQYF
>TRBJ1-5|.|.|TRBV12-3/TRBV12-4
TGTGCCAGCAGTTGGAATAGCAATCAGCCCCAGCATTTT
CASSWNSNQPQHF
>TRBJ2-2|few|TRBD1|TRBV5-1
TGCGCCAGCATCTCCACCGGGGGACAGGGGAGCACCGGGGAGCTGTTTTTT
CASISTGGQGSTGELFF
>TRBJ2-7|many|TRBD1|TRBV5-1
TGCGCCAGCAGCCATGGACAGGCCTACGAGCAGTACTTC
CASSHGQAYEQYF
>TRBJ2-3|few|TRBD1|TRBV11-1
TGTGCCAGCAGATTAGCGAGGACAGGGACATACGGGGGTAGCACAGATACGCAGTATTTT
CASRLARTGTYGGSTDTQYF
>TRBJ1-5|many|.|TRBV5-1
TGCGCCAGCAGTTCAGGGGACACCAATCAGCCCCAGCATTTT
CASSSGDTNQPQHF
>TRBJ1-2|few|TRBD1|TRBV27
TGTGCCAGCAGTGACACAGGGGAAAGGGCATATGGCTACACCTTC
CASSDTGERAYGYTF
>TRBJ1-2|few|.|TRBV20-1
TGCAGTCGCAAACGGGACAACGGGGGCTACACCTTC
CSRKRDNGGYTF
>TRBJ2-3|many|.|TRBV4-1
TGCGCCAGCAGCCAAGGAAACGCGGGGAAAGGCTATACGCAGTATTTT
CASSQGNAGKGYTQYF
>TRBJ1-1|.|.|TRBV6-5
TGTGCCAGCAGTTACTCAACAGAGGGGGGAGCTTTCTTT
CASSYSTEGGAFF
>TRBJ2-2|few|.|TRBV7-3
TGTGCCAGCAGCCCGGACTACTCAATTCACACCGGGGAGCTGTTTTTT
CASSPDYSIHTGELFF
>TRBJ2-1|.|TRBD2|TRBV3-1
TGTGCCAGCACCCCAGGACTAGCCTACAATGAGCAGTTCTTC
CASTPGLAYNEQFF
>TRBJ2-5|.|.|TRBV7-2
TGTGCCAGCAGTTTTGGGGGGACCCAAGAGACCCAGTACTTC
CASSFGGTQETQYF
>TRBJ2-3|few|TRBD2|TRBV5-5
TGTGCCAGCAGCTTGGGGCTAGCGGGGGAAGATACGCAGTATTTT
CASSLGLAGEDTQYF
>TRBJ1-5|.|.|TRBV12-3/TRBV12-4
TGTGCCAGCACCCTTCTTACCTGGATGGGGGGGAATCAGCCCCAGCATTTT
CASTLLTWMGGNQPQHF
>TRBJ2-1|.|.|TRBV5-1
TGCGCCAGCAGCCCGTCTTACTTGGGCAATGAGCAGTTCTTC
CASSPSYLGNEQFF
>TRBJ2-1|few|.|TRBV9
TGTGCCAGCAGCGTAGTGGGCAGAGGGAGCTCCTACAATGAGCAGTTCTTC
CASSVVGRGSSYNEQFF
>TRBJ1-1|.|TRBD1|TRBV30
TGTGCCTGGATGACAGGGCGGATGAACACTGAAGCTTTCTTT
CAWMTGRMNTEAFF
>TRBJ2-5|few|TRBD1|TRBV20-1
TGCAGTGCTAGAAGACAGGGGTCCCAAGAGACCCAGTACTTC
CSARRQGSQETQYF